This T cell receptor beta chain was observed in a study of blood T cell repertoires in COVID-19. In the case of this clone: The identical CDR3 is also encoded by other nucleotide sequences in the sample.

The assay was immunoSEQ multiplex PCR, and TCRdb's table has in-frame clones only and misses some. The top ten hold 10% of the sample, which has roughly 140,000 clones, 84% seen once. The germline CDR1 and CDR2 sequences are MNHEY and SVGAGI. The CDR3 runs 15 residues. The V end was cut by 2 bases, the J end by 4 bases, with 12 bases between. Sequenced material: peripheral blood. The genes are TRBV6-5 and TRBJ1-5; a weak D match, TRBD1 (5 bases). This receptor was identified in a man between 60 and 70 years old with active or convalescent COVID-19. CDR3 in DNA: TGTGCCAGCAGTTACCGGCAGGGAAGGAATCAGCCCCAGCATTTT. This sequence encodes CASSYRQGRNQPQHF.